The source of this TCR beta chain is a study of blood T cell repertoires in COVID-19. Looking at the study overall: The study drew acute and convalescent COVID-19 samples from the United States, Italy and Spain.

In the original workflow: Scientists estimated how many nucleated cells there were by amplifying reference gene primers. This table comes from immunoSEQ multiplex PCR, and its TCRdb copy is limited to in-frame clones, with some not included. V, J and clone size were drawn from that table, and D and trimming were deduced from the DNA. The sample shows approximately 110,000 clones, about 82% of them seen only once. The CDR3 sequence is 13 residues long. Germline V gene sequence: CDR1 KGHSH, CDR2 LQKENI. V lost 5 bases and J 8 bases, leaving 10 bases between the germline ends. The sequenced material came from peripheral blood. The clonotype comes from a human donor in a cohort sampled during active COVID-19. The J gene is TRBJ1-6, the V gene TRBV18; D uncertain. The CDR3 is CASSDVRDSPLHF. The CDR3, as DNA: TGTGCCAGCTCAGACGTACGGGATTCACCCCTCCACTTT.